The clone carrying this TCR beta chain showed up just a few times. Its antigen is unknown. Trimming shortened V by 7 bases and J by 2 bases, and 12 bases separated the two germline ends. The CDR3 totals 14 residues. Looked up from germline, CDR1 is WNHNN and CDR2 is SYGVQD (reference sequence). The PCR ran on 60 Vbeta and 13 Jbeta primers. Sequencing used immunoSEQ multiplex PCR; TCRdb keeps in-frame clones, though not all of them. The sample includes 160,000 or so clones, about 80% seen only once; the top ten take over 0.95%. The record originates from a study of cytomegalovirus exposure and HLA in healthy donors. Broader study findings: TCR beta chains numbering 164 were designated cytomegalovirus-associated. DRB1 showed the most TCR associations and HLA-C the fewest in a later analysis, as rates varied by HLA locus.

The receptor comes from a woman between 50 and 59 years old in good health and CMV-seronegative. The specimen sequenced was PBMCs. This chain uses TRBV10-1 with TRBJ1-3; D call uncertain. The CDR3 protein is CASTGGGTGNTIYF. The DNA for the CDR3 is TGCGCCAGCACCGGCGGCGGGACTGGAAACACCATATATTTT.